The next 31 T cell receptor beta chains were all read from a single sample in a study of blood T cells in healthy people across ages (dated by TCRdb to between 2015 and 2016). Library preparation used 5' RACE. Sequencer: Illumina HiSeq 2500. A second PCR of roughly 7 to 11 cycles was performed with a sample-barcoded 5' primer and a J-beta primer mix. TCRdb trimmed public reads at Q25 via fastp, called clones via MiXCR and kept in-frame beta chains. Each CDR3 protein appears once, grouped with its most common genes and DNA. This sample holds 650,000 to 800,000 distinct CDR3 sequences; about 50% were observed only once. 13% of the sample is in the top ten clones. Sequenced sample: blood. The receptors derive from a woman of 80 years or more in good health.

This clonotype turned up a few times. Since a much larger clone is just one base distant, this may be a read error. The gene calls are TRBV12-3 or TRBV12-4 and TRBJ2-3, with unresolved D. The CDR3 extends over 13 amino acids. The CDR3 protein is CASRGLSTDAQYF. In DNA, the CDR3 is TGTGCCAGCAGAGGGCTCAGCACAGATGCGCAGTATTTT.

On this clonotype itself: It may be a read error: a sequence one base away is much more abundant. This chain uses TRBV7-3 with TRBJ2-1; 8 nucleotides match TRBD1. CDR3 length: 16 residues. Trimming removed 6 bases from V and 9 bases from J; junction bases left unmatched: 16. Germline V gene lookup returns CDR1 SGHTA and CDR2 FQGTGA. This chain's CDR3 is CASSLDRDRRRSEQFF. The CDR3 bases are TGTGCCAGCAGTTTGGACAGGGACCGACGACGCAGTGAGCAGTTCTTC.

The gene calls are TRBV5-1 and TRBJ2-7; D unclear. The CDR3 sequence is 15 residues long. Trimming removed 0 bases from V and 2 bases from J, with 12 bases in between. The germline V gene has CDR1 SGHRS and CDR2 YFSETQ. The CDR3 loop is CASSLVAGDTYEQYF. In DNA, the CDR3 is TGCGCCAGCAGCTTGGTGGCAGGAGATACCTACGAGCAGTACTTC. The entire variable domain, with the rest obtained from reference TRBV5-1 and TRBJ2-7, is as follows: KAGVTQTPRYLIKTRGQQVTLSCSPISGHRSVSWYQQTPGQGLQFLFEYFSETQRNKGNFPGRFSGRQFSNSRSEMNVSTLELGDSALYLCASSLVAGDTYEQYFGPGTRLTVT.

The chain employs TRBV5-6 and TRBJ1-1; D might be TRBD1 (5 bases). Trimming removed 2 bases at V and 4 bases at J, with 18 bases between. This CDR3 is 16 amino acids long. The V gene's germline CDR1 is SGHDT and CDR2 YYEEEE. This CDR3 reads CASSFFAGAIGTEAFF. The DNA of the CDR3 is TGTGCCAGCAGCTTTTTTGCCGGGGCGATAGGCACTGAAGCTTTCTTT.

This chain uses TRBV5-7 with TRBJ2-4; TRBD2 is a possible D gene (6 bases). TRBV5-7 counts as an open reading frame of uncertain function. The CDR3 has 17 residues. With 4 bases removed from V and 3 bases from J, the gap between germline ends came to 20 bases. The chain's CDR3 is CASSQYAGPEDKNIQYF. The CDR3 DNA reads as TGTGCCAGCAGCCAATACGCGGGGCCAGAGGACAAAAACATTCAGTACTTC.

This clonotype has at least ten counts. J is TRBJ2-1 and V is TRBV12-3 or TRBV12-4; D is tentatively TRBD1 or TRBD2 (5 bases each). The length of the CDR3 is 12 residues. Trimming left V 8 bases short and J 4 bases short, with 9 bases between. The CDR3 nucleotides read TGTGCCAGCGATTGGGGGTACAATGAGCAGTTCTTC. Its translation: CASDWGYNEQFF.

This clonotype was detected a few times. CDR3 bases: TGTGCCAGCAGCCCCGACTGGGGACCCCAAGAGACCCAGTACTTC. This gives the protein CASSPDWGPQETQYF. J is TRBJ2-5 and V is TRBV5-5, with D perhaps matching TRBD1 or TRBD2 (5 bases each). This CDR3 spans 15 amino acids. V was cut by 4 bases and J by 1 base, with 14 bases left in between. The germline V gene encodes CDR1 SGHKS and CDR2 YYEKEE (reference sequence).

This chain joins TRBV6-1 and TRBJ2-1; D is perhaps TRBD1 (5 bases). CDR3 size: 14 residues. From germline, CDR1 is MNHNS and CDR2 SASEGT. V lost 0 bases and J lost 9, with 12 bases in between. The CDR3: CASSEAGQGPEQFF. CDR3 coding DNA: TGTGCCAGCAGTGAAGCAGGGCAGGGCCCTGAGCAGTTCTTC.

The chain has TRBV20-1 and TRBJ2-5; TRBD1 agrees at 8 bases. This CDR3 contains 14 residues. Losses at the gene ends were 0 bases for V and 11 bases for J; bases not matched to a gene: 11. CDR1 is DFQATT, CDR2 SNEGSKA, per germline (reference sequence). The CDR3 reads CSARDYQGAGEQYF. The DNA for the CDR3 is TGCAGTGCTAGAGATTACCAGGGGGCAGGGGAGCAGTACTTC.

This clonotype appeared a few times. The J gene is TRBJ1-1, the V gene TRBV20-1, with D hard to call. This CDR3 comprises 14 residues. Germline V gene data show CDR1 as DFQATT and CDR2 as SNEGSKA (reference sequence). Trimming cost V 6 bases and J 6 bases, with 20 bases left between them. The CDR3 bases are TGCAGTGCAACCGAAACCTCAGGTACTCCTGAAGCTTTCTTT. Translated: CSATETSGTPEAFF.

In its sample, this clonotype was seen many times. The chain couples TRBV2 to TRBJ2-4; D unresolved. The germline CDR1 and CDR2 sequences are SNHLY and FYNNEI. The CDR3 length is 16 residues. Trimming pared 1 base from V and 1 base from J, leaving 11 bases between. The CDR3 DNA sequence: TGTGCCAGCAGTGAAGACAGAGCTCTGGCCAAAAACATTCAGTACTTC. Its protein product is CASSEDRALAKNIQYF.

This clonotype was detected ten times or more. V gene TRBV5-1 combines with J gene TRBJ1-1; 7 bases line up with TRBD1. The CDR3 totals 14 residues. V lost 4 bases and J lost 5; bases outside the gene matches: 8. From germline, CDR1 is SGHRS and CDR2 YFSETQ. In DNA form, the CDR3 reads TGCGCCAGCAGCCGACAGGGCCCCGAGACTGAAGCTTTCTTT. Protein product: CASSRQGPETEAFF.

The chain carries TRBV13 and TRBJ2-1; 12 bases map to TRBD2. V shed 8 bases, J shed 8 bases, and the junction held 10 bases outside the gene matches. There are 15 residues in the CDR3. Germline V gene sequence: CDR1 PRHDT, CDR2 FYEKMQ (reference sequence). In DNA, the CDR3 is TGTGCCAGCCGGGTCCTAGCGGGGGGGGACGATGAGCAGTTCTTC. This sequence encodes CASRVLAGGDDEQFF.

The chain uses TRBV20-1 and TRBJ1-2; 7 bases map to TRBD1. The CDR3 consists of 14 residues. Losses at the gene ends were 0 bases for V and 6 bases for J; bases not matched to a gene: 7. Germline-derived CDR1 and CDR2 are DFQATT and SNEGSKA (reference sequence). CDR3 nucleotides: TGCAGTGCTAGAGATCAGGGACAGCTCCATGGCTACACCTTC. This sequence encodes CSARDQGQLHGYTF.

The chain links TRBV7-2 to TRBJ2-3; 7 bases match TRBD2. The CDR3 extends over 15 amino acids. Germline CDR1 reads SGHTA; CDR2 reads FQGNSA. J gave up 4 bases and V 8 bases, and 12 bases lay outside the gene matches. The CDR3 region is CASCLVGGPADTQYF. Written as DNA, the CDR3 is TGTGCCAGCTGTCTGGTGGGAGGGCCTGCAGATACGCAGTATTTT.

The chain couples TRBV3-1 to TRBJ1-1; 8 bases match TRBD1. This CDR3 has 13 residues. J lost 7 bases, V lost 4 bases, and 5 bases had no gene match. The V gene's germline CDR1 is LGHDT and CDR2 YNNKEL (reference sequence). CDR3 nucleotides: TGTGCCAGCAGCCCCGGGACAGGCCTTGAAGCTTTCTTT. Protein sequence: CASSPGTGLEAFF.

This clonotype was counted at least ten times. The V call is TRBV6-5, the J call TRBJ1-2; weak D call: TRBD1 (5 bases). Germline CDR1 and CDR2: MNHEY and SVGAGI. The V gene lost 4 bases and the J gene lost 5 bases, with 14 bases spanning the gap. This CDR3 is 14 amino acids long. The CDR3 DNA reads TGTGCCAGCAGTTGGGCTCGGGCAGGGTATGGCTACACCTTC. It encodes CASSWARAGYGYTF.

J is TRBJ2-1 and V is TRBV27; TRBD1 aligns across 8 bases. The DNA matches TRBJ2-7 better at its end, which makes the J call doubtful. The CDR3 runs 15 residues. Germline loops: CDR1 MNHEY, CDR2 SMNVEV (reference sequence). In DNA form, the CDR3 reads TGTGCCAGCAGTTTCGGGACAGGAGACTACAATGAGCAGTACTTC. Translated: CASSFGTGDYNEQYF.

The rearrangement uses TRBV3-1 and TRBJ2-5; D might be TRBD2 (6 bases). The CDR3 sequence is 16 residues long. With 7 bases removed from V and 4 bases from J, the gap between germline ends came to 22 bases. Germline loops: CDR1 LGHDT, CDR2 YNNKEL (reference sequence). The CDR3 region has the DNA TGTGCCAGCACCACCTCGACTAGAGGGTTGACAGAGACCCAGTACTTC. Translated: CASTTSTRGLTETQYF.

In the case of this clonotype: Lacking the conserved final phenylalanine or tryptophan, this CDR3 likely reflects a read error. It is unclear where the CDR3 begins or ends on the DNA, so no DNA is shown, and the CDR3 is as TCRdb lists it. The chain carries TRBV4-1 and TRBJ2-2; the tabulated D call, TRBD1, remains unverified against the DNA. The CDR3 spans 12 amino acids, including both terminal residues. Per the germline V gene, CDR1 is MGHRA and CDR2 is YSYEKL. CDR3 sequence: CASSQDSGGLRT.

This clonotype appeared a few times. The V and J genes are TRBV25-1 and TRBJ1-1; no reliable D call. Trimming took off 2 bases at V and 0 bases at J, with 7 bases between the two ends. The CDR3 consists of 14 residues. The germline CDR1 and CDR2 sequences are MGHDK and SYGVNS. The CDR3 nucleotides are TGTGCCAGCAGTGAAGGACGGATGAACACTGAAGCTTTCTTT. It is translated as CASSEGRMNTEAFF.

This clonotype was recorded many times. The V call is TRBV6-6, the J call TRBJ1-4, with TRBD1 identical over 7 bases. J was trimmed by 0 bases and V by 7 bases; bases with no gene match: 8. The CDR3 runs 16 residues. Germline V gene lookup returns CDR1 MNHNY and CDR2 SVGAGI (reference sequence). The CDR3 bases are TGTGCCAGCATTCCTACAGGGGCTACAACTAATGAAAAACTGTTTTTT. Its protein product is CASIPTGATTNEKLFF.

The chain is built from TRBV6-6 and TRBJ2-5; 13 positions agree with TRBD2. The length of the CDR3 is 15 residues. Germline-derived CDR1 and CDR2 are MNHNY and SVGAGI (reference sequence). The J segment lost 5 bases and the V segment lost 2 bases, leaving 2 bases of the junction unmatched. The CDR3 sequence is CASSYGLAGDETQYF. CDR3 DNA sequence: TGTGCCAGCAGTTACGGACTAGCGGGGGACGAGACCCAGTACTTC.

The chain uses TRBV7-7 and TRBJ1-6; D unclear. Germline values: CDR1 SSHAT, CDR2 FNYEAQ (reference sequence). CDR3 length equals 14 residues. With 5 bases removed from V and 7 bases from J, the gap between germline ends came to 12 bases. Here the CDR3 DNA reads TGTGCCAGCAGCCCCCCGGACCAAAATTCACCCCTCCACTTT. Protein: CASSPPDQNSPLHF. Filled out from reference TRBV7-7 and TRBJ1-6, the complete variable domain reads GAGVSQSPRYKVTKRGQDVTLRCDPISSHATLYWYQQALGQGPEFLTYFNYEAQPDKSGLPSDRFSAERPEGSISTLTIQRTEQRDSAMYRCASSPPDQNSPLHFGNGTRLTVT.

V and J are TRBV14 and TRBJ2-5; a possible D gene is TRBD1 (5 bases). The assigned J gene may be wrong: the sequence end matches TRBJ2-7 better. CDR1 is SGHDN, CDR2 FVKESK, per germline. This CDR3 contains 13 residues. CDR3 nucleotide sequence: TGTGCCAGCAGCCAAGATACAGGTTCCGAGCAGTACTTC. This sequence encodes CASSQDTGSEQYF.

J is TRBJ2-2 and V is TRBV5-1; weak D call: TRBD1 (5 bases). Germline loops: CDR1 SGHRS, CDR2 YFSETQ. Trimming shortened V by 0 bases and J by 1 base, and 13 bases separated the two germline ends. The CDR3 is 17 amino acids. CDR3 in amino acids: CASSLGPTAMNTGELFF. In DNA, the CDR3 is TGCGCCAGCAGCTTGGGGCCGACAGCAATGAACACCGGGGAGCTGTTTTTT. Together with reference TRBV5-1 and TRBJ2-2, the CDR3 gives the full variable domain: KAGVTQTPRYLIKTRGQQVTLSCSPISGHRSVSWYQQTPGQGLQFLFEYFSETQRNKGNFPGRFSGRQFSNSRSEMNVSTLELGDSALYLCASSLGPTAMNTGELFFGEGSRLTVL.

At least ten counts were recorded for this clonotype. The genes are TRBV2 and TRBJ2-4, with D unclear. With 5 bases removed from V and 9 bases from J, the gap between germline ends came to 14 bases. The CDR3 spans 13 residues. Germline lookup yields CDR1 SNHLY and CDR2 FYNNEI. This CDR3 is CASSPAPRTIQYF. Written as DNA, the CDR3 is TGTGCCAGCAGTCCTGCCCCACGAACCATTCAGTACTTC.

There are many counts of this clonotype. The genes are TRBV6-5 and TRBJ2-1; the match to TRBD2 covers 11 bases. The junction had 4 bases not matched to a gene; V was cut back by 6 bases and J by 9 bases. Germline V gene lookup returns CDR1 MNHEY and CDR2 SVGAGI. This CDR3 has 13 residues. CDR3 sequence: CASSTGLAGEQFF. The DNA for the CDR3 is TGTGCCAGCAGCACCGGACTAGCGGGTGAGCAGTTCTTC.

This clonotype has a handful of counts. This chain connects TRBV3-1 to TRBJ2-3; D gene ambiguous. The germline V gene has CDR1 LGHDT and CDR2 YNNKEL (reference sequence). V lost 4 bases, J lost 9 bases, and 11 bases lay in between. The length of the CDR3 is 12 residues. This CDR3 is CASSLGPRTQYF. The CDR3 DNA reads as TGTGCCAGCAGCCTCGGACCCCGAACGCAGTATTTT.

V is TRBV5-1 and J is TRBJ1-3, with D tentatively TRBD1 (6 bases). From germline, CDR1 is SGHRS and CDR2 YFSETQ. V lost 2 bases, J lost 3 bases, and 12 bases lay in between. The CDR3 runs 15 residues. In DNA form, the CDR3 reads TGCGCCAGCAGCTTATACGGGACATATGGAAACACCATATATTTT. Its translation is CASSLYGTYGNTIYF. Full variable domain (missing parts from reference TRBV5-1 and TRBJ1-3): KAGVTQTPRYLIKTRGQQVTLSCSPISGHRSVSWYQQTPGQGLQFLFEYFSETQRNKGNFPGRFSGRQFSNSRSEMNVSTLELGDSALYLCASSLYGTYGNTIYFGEGSWLTVV.

CDR3 protein: CASSTGTSGSYYKNIQYF. Here the CDR3 DNA reads TGTGCCAGCAGCACCGGGACTAGCGGGAGCTACTACAAAAACATTCAGTACTTC. The chain couples TRBV6-1 to TRBJ2-4; 14 bases agree with TRBD2. Trimming removed 6 bases from V and 3 bases from J; junction bases left unmatched: 10. The CDR3 runs 18 residues. Germline V gene sequence: CDR1 MNHNS, CDR2 SASEGT.